These 10 T cell receptor beta chains originate from one sample sequenced in a study of blood T cell repertoires in COVID-19. Sequencing was performed with immunoSEQ multiplex PCR; in TCRdb, only in-frame clones are kept and a portion is missing. The sample holds fewer than 450,000 clones, 90% seen once. The sequenced material came from PBMCs or T cells enriched from blood (not recorded which). Receptor source: a man aged 18 to 30 who had recovered from COVID-19.

This clone was seen only a few times. V is TRBV9 and J is TRBJ1-5, with 8 bases lining up with TRBD1. This CDR3 is 14 amino acids long. Germline lookup yields CDR1 SGDLS and CDR2 YYNGEE. The V segment lost 3 bases and the J segment 5 bases; nucleotides outside the gene matches: 4. CDR3 in amino acids: CASSAGTGYQPQHF. Written as DNA, the CDR3 is TGTGCCAGCAGCGCCGGGACAGGCTATCAGCCCCAGCATTTT. Drawing the rest from reference TRBV9 and TRBJ1-5, the complete variable domain is DSGVTQTPKHLITATGQRVTLRCSPRSGDLSVYWYQQSLDQGLQFLIQYYNGEERAKGNILERFSAQQFPDLHSELNLSSLELGDSALYFCASSAGTGYQPQHFGDGTRLSIL.

This sequence joins TRBV4-1 and TRBJ1-2; D not resolved. V was pared by 0 bases and J by 1 base, with 6 bases between. The CDR3 covers 14 residues. Germline lookup yields CDR1 MGHRA and CDR2 YSYEKL. This CDR3 reads CASSQDQNNYGYTF. The CDR3 DNA reads TGCGCCAGCAGCCAAGATCAGAATAACTATGGCTACACCTTC.

This chain connects TRBV5-1 to TRBJ1-4; D ambiguous. This CDR3 has 14 amino acids. V was clipped by 7 bases and J by 2 bases, with 12 bases between them. CDR1 and CDR2 (germline): SGHRS, YFSETQ. The chain's CDR3 is CASSEVGTNEKLFF. CDR3 nucleotide sequence: TGCGCCAGCTCGGAGGTTGGGACTAATGAAAAACTGTTTTTT.

The rearrangement joins TRBV28 to TRBJ1-5; D call uncertain. The germline V and J ends were trimmed by 1 base and 6 bases, with 13 bases remaining between them. Germline CDR1 reads MDHEN; CDR2 reads SYDVKM. The CDR3 is 15 residues long. This chain's CDR3 is CASSLSQVRFQPQHF. The CDR3 nucleotides read TGTGCCAGCAGTTTATCCCAGGTTAGATTTCAGCCCCAGCATTTT.

The chain employs TRBV5-6 and TRBJ1-5; no reliable D call. The V gene lost 0 bases and the J gene lost 11 bases, with 12 bases spanning the gap. The CDR3 is 13 residues long. Germline V gene data show CDR1 as SGHDT and CDR2 as YYEEEE. The CDR3 reads CASSLAGGWAQHF. CDR3 nucleotide sequence: TGTGCCAGCAGCTTGGCCGGAGGGTGGGCCCAGCATTTT. Full variable domain (missing parts from reference TRBV5-6 and TRBJ1-5): DAGVTQSPTHLIKTRGQQVTLRCSPKSGHDTVSWYQQALGQGPQFIFQYYEEEERQRGNFPDRFSGHQFPNYSSELNVNALLLGDSALYLCASSLAGGWAQHFGDGTRLSIL.

The chain carries TRBV2 and TRBJ1-2, with TRBD1 identical over 8 bases. Germline V gene sequence: CDR1 SNHLY, CDR2 FYNNEI. CDR3 size: 15 residues. The V and J ends lost 8 bases and 3 bases, in that order; junction bases with no gene match: 11. In DNA, the CDR3 is TGTGCCAGCCTTTCGGGGACAGGTCGAGACTATGGCTACACCTTC. Protein product: CASLSGTGRDYGYTF.

The chain uses TRBV5-8 and TRBJ2-1; 11 positions agree with TRBD2. V lost 4 bases and J lost 15; bases outside the gene matches: 15. The CDR3 sequence is 15 residues long. Germline assignment: CDR1 SGHTS and CDR2 YDEGEE. The CDR3 loop reads CASSPGTSGVFIRFF. CDR3 nucleotides: TGTGCCAGCAGCCCCGGGACTAGCGGTGTGTTTATCAGGTTCTTC.

J is TRBJ1-1 and V is TRBV10-2; possibly TRBD1 for D (6 bases). The germline gives CDR1 WSHSY, CDR2 SAAADI. The CDR3 sequence is 12 residues long. V gave up 8 bases and J gave up 7 bases, with 14 bases separating them. CDR3 in amino acids: CASAKGGGEAFF. The CDR3 coding sequence is TGCGCCAGCGCGAAAGGGGGGGGTGAAGCTTTCTTT.

This chain joins TRBV11-3 and TRBJ1-6; a possible D gene is TRBD1 (5 bases). There are 18 residues in the CDR3. The V and J ends lost 8 bases and 8 bases respectively, with 28 bases between them. Germline V gene lookup returns CDR1 SGHNT and CDR2 YENEEA. CDR3 region: CASQASSFWGDMDSPLHF. The CDR3 bases are TGTGCCAGCCAGGCCAGCAGCTTTTGGGGGGATATGGATTCACCCCTCCACTTT.

This clone was seen a handful of times. The DNA of the CDR3 is TGTGCCAGTAGTAGCGGTGAGTGTACGAACACCGGGGAGCTGTTTTTT. It yields the protein CASSSGECTNTGELFF. The genes are TRBV19 and TRBJ2-2; D is unresolved. The CDR3 is made up of 16 amino acids. V lost 4 bases and J 0 bases, leaving 12 bases between the germline ends. Germline assignment: CDR1 LNHDA and CDR2 SQIVND (reference sequence). Looking up the rest from reference TRBV19 and TRBJ2-2 gives the full variable domain: DGGITQSPKYLFRKEGQNVTLSCEQNLNHDAMYWYRQDPGQGLRLIYYSQIVNDFQKGDIAEGYSVSREKKESFPLTVTSAQKNPTAFYLCASSSGECTNTGELFFGEGSRLTVL.